Detailed here is one T cell receptor beta chain. This entry is derived from a study of T cells in Graves' hyperthyroidism and ophthalmopathy. Amplified regions were TCR beta CDR3 sequences from RNA transcripts. HTBI primers were used for first-round RT-PCR of the TCR CDR3. Each CDR3 protein gets one entry after TCRdb re-called the multiplex PCR reads with MiXCR. Among about 300,000 distinct CDR3 sequences listed, around 16% were seen once. V dropped 2 bases and J dropped 4 bases, with 15 bases sitting between them. The CDR3 totals 15 residues. The rearrangement uses TRBV12-3 or TRBV12-4 and TRBJ2-7, with D perhaps TRBD2 (6 bases). The sequenced material came from blood. The receptor comes from a man aged 30 to 39 with Graves' hyperthyroidism. The CDR3 is CASSLYPGAEYEQYF. CDR3 DNA: TGTGCCAGCAGTTTATATCCGGGAGCGGAATACGAGCAGTACTTC.